What follows are 21 T cell receptor beta chains derived from one specimen sequenced in a study of glioma-infiltrating T cells. Amplification of TCR alpha and beta CDR3 regions from RNA used iRepertoire nested multiplex PCR. TCRdb ran MiXCR on the multiplex PCR reads and lists one entry per CDR3 protein. The sample lists approximately 40,000 distinct CDR3 sequences; 20% to 25% were seen once. The specimen was glioma tissue, nonneoplastic brain tissue, or PBMCs (not recorded which). The receptor set was obtained from a human donor with low-grade glioma or glioblastoma, undergoing nonglioma brain surgery, or in good health (not recorded which).

The table lists this clonotype with many counts. This CDR3 reads CASSFRAAGGRGEQFF. The CDR3, as DNA: TGTGCCAGCAGTTTCCGTGCGGCGGGGGGGCGGGGTGAGCAGTTCTTC. The rearrangement links TRBV28 to TRBJ2-1; 9 bases align to TRBD2. Looked up from germline, CDR1 is MDHEN and CDR2 is SYDVKM. V shed 3 bases, J shed 9 bases, and the junction held 12 bases outside the gene matches. The CDR3 extends over 16 amino acids.

This clonotype was recorded many times. The chain uses TRBV12-3 or TRBV12-4 and TRBJ2-1; 11 positions match TRBD2. The length of the CDR3 is 15 residues. With V trimmed by 3 bases and J by 6 bases, 4 bases remained unmatched. CDR3 bases: TGTGCCAGCAGTTTCCCCGGACTAGCGGGCAATGAGCAGTTCTTC. It codes for CASSFPGLAGNEQFF.

In its sample, this clonotype was seen many times. J is TRBJ2-2 and V is TRBV27; 11 bases are a match to TRBD1. The V segment lost 2 bases and the J segment 6 bases; nucleotides outside the gene matches: 5. The CDR3 is 16 residues long. Germline V CDR1 and CDR2: MNHEY, SMNVEV (reference sequence). CDR3 nucleotide sequence: TGTGCCAGCAGTTTACGGGGACAGGGGGTCCCCGGGGAGCTGTTTTTT. Protein product: CASSLRGQGVPGELFF.

The chain uses TRBV7-9 and TRBJ2-1; D is possibly TRBD1 or TRBD2 (6 bases each). This CDR3 has 15 residues. Germline-derived CDR1 and CDR2 are SEHNR and FQNEAQ (reference sequence). V was shortened by 3 bases and J by 5 bases, with 14 bases between the two germline ends. The CDR3 DNA reads as TGTGCCAGCAGCTTGAGGAGGGGGACCAACAATGAGCAGTTCTTC. Translation gives CASSLRRGTNNEQFF.

As concerns this clonotype: Possible read error: a much larger clone is one base away. CDR3 region: CASSPRPPANVLTF. CDR3 bases: TGTGCCAGCAGTCCCCGGCCCCCGGCCAACGTCCTGACTTTC. The chain joins TRBV2 to TRBJ2-6; D is unclear. V lost 5 bases and J lost 6, with 11 bases in between. The CDR3 extends over 14 amino acids. Germline V gene lookup returns CDR1 SNHLY and CDR2 FYNNEI.

The V call is TRBV9, the J call TRBJ1-3, with a weak D call TRBD1 (6 bases). The CDR3 totals 19 residues. The germline CDR1 and CDR2 sequences are SGDLS and YYNGEE. V was cut by 0 bases and J by 3 bases, with 22 bases left in between. In DNA, the CDR3 is TGTGCCAGCAGCGTAGCGGTGAGACAGGTCGGGGGCGATGGAAACACCATATATTTT. Translation: CASSVAVRQVGGDGNTIYF.

This clonotype showed up many times. The chain is built from TRBV28 and TRBJ1-6; D is undetermined. Germline CDR1 and CDR2: MDHEN and SYDVKM. The ends were cut back, 6 bases at V and 5 bases at J, with 14 bases in the middle. The CDR3 has 15 amino acids. The CDR3 spells CASRPPGSNNSPLHF. DNA for the CDR3: TGTGCCAGCAGACCCCCGGGATCGAATAATTCACCCCTCCACTTT.

This clonotype was recorded many times. The CDR3 coding sequence is TGCAGTGCTAGAGGAGAGACTAGCGGGAGTTTGAACATTCAGTACTTC. It yields the protein CSARGETSGSLNIQYF. This chain connects TRBV20-1 to TRBJ2-4; 12 bases agree with TRBD2. Germline CDR1 is DFQATT and CDR2 is SNEGSKA (reference sequence). After removal of 1 base from V and 7 bases from J, the junction contained 8 bases not matched to a gene. The length of the CDR3 is 16 residues.

This clonotype counts as medium-sized. The chain is built from TRBV6-1 and TRBJ1-5; D is uncertain. Germline V CDR1 and CDR2: MNHNS, SASEGT. This CDR3 contains 14 residues. V dropped 4 bases and J dropped 3 bases, with 10 bases sitting between them. The CDR3, as DNA: TGTGCCAGCAGTGGATCTTCCACCAATCAGCCCCAGCATTTT. Translating gives CASSGSSTNQPQHF.

This clonotype was seen repeatedly, ten times or more. The V call is TRBV4-1, the J call TRBJ1-2; no clear D. The CDR3 runs 15 residues. CDR1 is MGHRA, CDR2 YSYEKL, per germline. Trimming took 1 base from V and 8 from J, leaving 17 bases between them. CDR3 nucleotides: TGCGCCAGCAGCCAAGGTGTTGGAGGAGGGAACGGCTACACCTTC. This codes for CASSQGVGGGNGYTF.

This clonotype was found many times. The chain joins TRBV20-1 to TRBJ2-1, with TRBD2 matching over 13 bases. J lost 4 bases, V lost 1 base, and 7 bases had no gene match. Per the germline V gene, CDR1 is DFQATT and CDR2 is SNEGSKA (reference sequence). This CDR3 has 17 residues. CDR3 residues: CSARGLWTSGSYNEQFF. In DNA, the CDR3 is TGCAGTGCTAGAGGTCTCTGGACTAGCGGGAGTTACAATGAGCAGTTCTTC.

This clonotype was counted many times. The rearrangement joins TRBV28 to TRBJ2-4; D not certain. CDR1 and CDR2 from the germline V gene are MDHEN and SYDVKM. V lost 2 bases and J lost 5, with 7 bases in between. The CDR3 has 13 residues. The CDR3: CASSLITQNIQYF. The DNA for the CDR3 is TGTGCCAGCAGTTTAATTACCCAAAACATTCAGTACTTC. Supplemented by reference TRBV28 and TRBJ2-4, the full variable domain reads DVKVTQSSRYLVKRTGEKVFLECVQDMDHENMFWYRQDPGLGLRLIYFSYDVKMKEKGDIPEGYSVSREKKERFSLILESASTNQTSMYLCASSLITQNIQYFGAGTRLSVL.

There are many counts of this clonotype. This rearrangement joins TRBV7-2 to TRBJ2-3, with D tentatively TRBD2 (5 bases). Germline CDR1 and CDR2: SGHTA and FQGNSA. The CDR3 loop spans 15 amino acids. Trimming took off 2 bases at V and 1 base at J, with 10 bases between the two ends. CDR3 in amino acids: CASSLSPRGTDTQYF. DNA for the CDR3: TGTGCCAGCAGCTTAAGCCCGCGGGGCACAGATACGCAGTATTTT.

There are many counts of this clonotype. The chain recombines TRBV6-1 with TRBJ2-5; tentative D call: TRBD2 (7 bases). The CDR3 totals 15 residues. The V and J ends lost 8 bases and 2 bases respectively, with 18 bases between them. CDR1 is MNHNS, CDR2 SASEGT, per germline. CDR3 amino acids: CASYSTGRGQETQYF. CDR3 sequence (DNA): TGTGCCAGCTATTCCACGGGGAGGGGGCAAGAGACCCAGTACTTC.

For this clonotype: A clone one base away is much larger, so this may be a read error. This chain uses TRBV3-1 with TRBJ1-1; a weak D match, TRBD1 (5 bases). CDR1 and CDR2 from the germline V gene are LGHDT and YNNKEL (reference sequence). The CDR3 consists of 12 residues. CDR3 sequence (DNA): TGTGCCAGCCGCCAAGGGACTGTCGAAGCTTTCTTT. As protein: CASRQGTVEAFF.

Worth noting for this clonotype: A much larger clone differs by one base, so this may be a read error. The chain has TRBV29-1 and TRBJ2-3, with 9 bases matching TRBD1. This CDR3 has 13 residues. CDR1 SQVTM and CDR2 ANQGSEA come from the germline V gene. V trimming: 7 bases; J trimming: 8 bases; junction bases outside the gene matches: 10. The CDR3, as DNA: TGCAGCGGGGGACAGGGAAACAGATCTACGCAGTATTTT. Amino acid sequence: CSGGQGNRSTQYF.

With respect to this clonotype: Since a much larger clone is just one base distant, this may be a read error. The chain combines TRBV7-2 with TRBJ1-6, with 8 bases that match TRBD1. The CDR3 has 17 residues. Germline V CDR1 and CDR2: SGHTA, FQGNSA. The CDR3 reads CAISLPGGPEPASPLHF. The CDR3 nucleotides are TGTGCCATCAGCTTGCCAGGGGGCCCTGAACCTGCTTCACCCCTCCACTTT.

The sample holds many counts of this clonotype. The chain links TRBV2 to TRBJ2-3, with D perhaps matching TRBD2 (6 bases). V was pared by 5 bases and J by 3 bases, with 18 bases between. This CDR3 comprises 16 residues. CDR1 and CDR2 from the germline V gene are SNHLY and FYNNEI. The CDR3 is CASSNRYGGRTDTQYF. The CDR3 DNA reads TGTGCCAGCAGTAACCGTTACGGGGGAAGGACAGATACGCAGTATTTT.

As for this clonotype: Given a much more abundant clone one base away, this may be a read error. The chain has TRBV3-1 and TRBJ2-5, with D perhaps TRBD2 (6 bases). Germline assignment: CDR1 LGHDT and CDR2 YNNKEL (reference sequence). The length of the CDR3 is 11 residues. The CDR3 reads CASSLRGSRSF. The CDR3 DNA follows: TGTGCCAGCAGCCTTCGGGGGTCGAGGTCCTTC.

Many counts were recorded for this clonotype. The V and J genes are TRBV20-1 and TRBJ2-7; tentative D call: TRBD2 (7 bases). The germline V gene has CDR1 DFQATT and CDR2 SNEGSKA (reference sequence). Trimming took off 6 bases at V and 5 bases at J, with 23 bases between the two ends. This CDR3 region has 15 residues. The CDR3 bases are TGCAGTGCCGTAGTCAGGGCGGGGGCCAGGGACGAGCAGTACTTC. This codes for CSAVVRAGARDEQYF.

In its sample, this clonotype was seen many times. V gene TRBV5-4 combines with J gene TRBJ1-6; a weak D match, TRBD1 (6 bases). In germline, CDR1 is SGHNT, CDR2 YYREEE (reference sequence). The CDR3 contains 17 residues. V was shortened by 4 bases and J by 9 bases, with 23 bases between the two germline ends. CDR3 bases: TGTGCCAGCAGCCCTGGGGGTGTACAGGGCAGAGGTTCACCCCTCCACTTT. Amino acid sequence: CASSPGGVQGRGSPLHF.